The next 10 T cell receptor beta chains were all read from a single sample in a study of cytomegalovirus exposure and HLA in healthy donors. The PCR ran on 60 Vbeta and 13 Jbeta primers. Produced via immunoSEQ multiplex PCR; TCRdb's table is partial and in-frame only. The table includes approximately 110,000 clones, around 75% detected once. The sequenced material came from PBMCs. Source of these receptors: a man between 60 and 75 years old in good health and CMV-seropositive.

The rearrangement links TRBV5-1 to TRBJ1-1, with 8 positions matching TRBD1. This CDR3 contains 15 residues. The germline V gene has CDR1 SGHRS and CDR2 YFSETQ. The V and J ends lost 4 bases and 1 base, in that order; junction bases with no gene match: 6. The CDR3 DNA follows: TGCGCCAGCAGCCCGGGACAGGCTGGGAACACTGAAGCTTTCTTT. It specifies CASSPGQAGNTEAFF.

V usage is TRBV11-2 and J usage is TRBJ1-3; D may be TRBD1 (6 bases). The CDR3 spans 15 residues. V dropped 5 bases and J dropped 1 base, with 12 bases sitting between them. CDR1 and CDR2 from the germline V gene are SGHAT and FQNNGV. The CDR3 coding sequence is TGTGCCAGCAGCCCCAGGGGTTTGTCTGGAAACACCATATATTTT. This translates into CASSPRGLSGNTIYF.

There are a few counts of this clone. The chain combines TRBV29-1 with TRBJ2-1, with 13 bases matching TRBD2. Germline V gene sequence: CDR1 SQVTM, CDR2 ANQGSEA. CDR3 length: 13 amino acids. The trim removed 7 bases at V and 10 bases at J, leaving 7 bases unmatched. The CDR3 sequence: CSARTSGGREQFF. For the CDR3, the DNA is TGCAGCGCCCGGACTAGCGGGGGTAGAGAGCAGTTCTTC.

A single count supports this clone. V is TRBV6-6 and J is TRBJ2-5; a weak D match, TRBD2 (5 bases). Germline V CDR1 and CDR2: MNHNY, SVGAGI (reference sequence). V was cut by 0 bases and J by 2 bases, with 7 bases left in between. CDR3 length equals 14 residues. The CDR3 sequence: CASSYSRGQETQYF. Written as DNA, the CDR3 is TGTGCCAGCAGTTACTCCCGGGGTCAAGAGACCCAGTACTTC.

The chain is built from TRBV5-1 and TRBJ2-5, with D unclear. This CDR3 has 14 amino acids. Germline V CDR1 and CDR2: SGHRS, YFSETQ. Trimming took off 3 bases at V and 2 bases at J, with 11 bases between the two ends. DNA for the CDR3: TGCGCCAGCAGCTCACTCCAGGAACAAGAGACCCAGTACTTC. Its protein product is CASSSLQEQETQYF.

The chain combines TRBV5-1 with TRBJ1-1, with 7 bases lining up with TRBD1. With V trimmed by 5 bases and J by 3 bases, 7 bases remained unmatched. The germline V gene has CDR1 SGHRS and CDR2 YFSETQ. This CDR3 comprises 14 residues. DNA for the CDR3: TGCGCCAGCAGATACTACAGGGGTTACACTGAAGCTTTCTTT. This encodes CASRYYRGYTEAFF. The full variable domain, with the rest looked up from reference TRBV5-1 and TRBJ1-1, is KAGVTQTPRYLIKTRGQQVTLSCSPISGHRSVSWYQQTPGQGLQFLFEYFSETQRNKGNFPGRFSGRQFSNSRSEMNVSTLELGDSALYLCASRYYRGYTEAFFGQGTRLTVV.

The chain has TRBV5-1 and TRBJ2-3; maybe TRBD1 (6 bases). This CDR3 spans 18 amino acids. Germline assignment: CDR1 SGHRS and CDR2 YFSETQ. Deletions cut 0 bases from V and 0 bases from J, with 17 bases between. The CDR3 protein is CASSLERWTESSTDTQYF. The CDR3 DNA reads as TGCGCCAGCAGCTTGGAGAGATGGACAGAATCTAGCACAGATACGCAGTATTTT.

This rearrangement joins TRBV5-4 to TRBJ2-1; 8 bases match TRBD2. Unmatched junction bases numbered 8, after V lost 0 bases and J lost 12 bases. Germline lookup yields CDR1 SGHNT and CDR2 YYREEE (reference sequence). This CDR3 contains 14 residues. The chain's CDR3 is CASSLELAAAVQFF. The CDR3 DNA follows: TGTGCCAGCAGCTTGGAACTAGCGGCGGCTGTGCAGTTCTTC.

This clone was observed once. The chain employs TRBV30 and TRBJ1-1; the match to TRBD1 covers 10 bases. The CDR3 is made up of 14 amino acids. V shed 3 bases, J shed 4 bases, and the junction held 5 bases outside the gene matches. Germline values: CDR1 GTSNPN, CDR2 SVGIG (reference sequence). CDR3 in amino acids: CAWRRQGASTEAFF. CDR3 nucleotides: TGTGCCTGGAGAAGACAGGGGGCGAGCACTGAAGCTTTCTTT.

The chain recombines TRBV5-6 with TRBJ2-3, with 7 bases lining up with TRBD1. The V and J ends lost 0 bases and 1 base, in that order; junction bases with no gene match: 11. This CDR3 comprises 18 residues. Germline V gives CDR1 SGHDT, CDR2 YYEEEE. As DNA, the CDR3 is TGTGCCAGCAGCTTGGCCGTTTCTTTGGGACAGCGCACAGATACGCAGTATTTT. Its protein is CASSLAVSLGQRTDTQYF.